The sequence of this T cell receptor (beta chain) was determined in a study of OX40 agonist ivuxolimab in advanced cancers. Study details: Two patients with cutaneous melanoma and one with hepatocellular carcinoma, three in total, showed partial responses.

The repertoire was sequenced with immunoSEQ multiplex PCR; TCRdb's copy has only in-frame clones and lacks some. The table shows 13,000 to 15,000 clones, with approximately 80% occurring only once. This CDR3 comprises 11 residues. With 5 bases removed from V and 4 bases from J, the gap between germline ends came to 6 bases. The germline gives CDR1 MNHEY, CDR2 SVGAGI. In this sample, this clone is large. The antigen is undetermined. Distinct nucleotide sequences in the sample also encode this CDR3. Study observations and caveats: Partial responders receiving 0.1-3.0 mg/kg showed among the lowest clonal expansion. CD4+ T cells averaged fewer expanded clones than CD8+ T cells.

The chain couples TRBV6-5 to TRBJ2-7; D unresolved. The receptor's source is an adult with an advanced solid tumor such as melanoma, head and neck, liver or kidney cancer. Sample: CD4+ or CD8+ T cells sorted from blood, taken in a trial of the OX40 agonist ivuxolimab. The CDR3 DNA reads as TGTGCCAGCAGTGCAGGATACGAGCAGTACTTC. Translation: CASSAGYEQYF.